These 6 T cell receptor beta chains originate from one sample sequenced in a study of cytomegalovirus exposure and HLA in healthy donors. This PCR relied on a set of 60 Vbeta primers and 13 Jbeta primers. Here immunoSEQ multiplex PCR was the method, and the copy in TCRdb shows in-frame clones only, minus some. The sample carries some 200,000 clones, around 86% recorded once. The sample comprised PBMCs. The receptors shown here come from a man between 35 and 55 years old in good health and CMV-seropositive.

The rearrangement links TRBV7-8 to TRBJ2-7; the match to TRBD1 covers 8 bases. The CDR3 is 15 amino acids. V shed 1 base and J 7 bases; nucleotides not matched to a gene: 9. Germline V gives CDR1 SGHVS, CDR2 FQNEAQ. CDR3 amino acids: CASSLGGQAGREQYF. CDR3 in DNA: TGTGCCAGCAGCTTAGGGGGACAGGCGGGGAGGGAGCAGTACTTC.

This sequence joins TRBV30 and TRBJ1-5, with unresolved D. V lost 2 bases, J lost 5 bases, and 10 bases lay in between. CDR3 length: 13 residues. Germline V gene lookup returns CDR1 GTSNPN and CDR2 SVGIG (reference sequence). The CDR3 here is CAWSRGFDQPQHF. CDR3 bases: TGTGCCTGGAGTAGAGGGTTTGATCAGCCCCAGCATTTT.

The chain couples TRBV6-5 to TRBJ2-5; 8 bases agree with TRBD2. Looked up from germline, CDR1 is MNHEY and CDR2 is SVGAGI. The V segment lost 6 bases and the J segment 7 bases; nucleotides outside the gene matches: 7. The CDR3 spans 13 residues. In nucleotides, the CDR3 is TGTGCCAGCAGCCCCGGGGGGGCGGCGACCCAGTACTTC. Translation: CASSPGGAATQYF.

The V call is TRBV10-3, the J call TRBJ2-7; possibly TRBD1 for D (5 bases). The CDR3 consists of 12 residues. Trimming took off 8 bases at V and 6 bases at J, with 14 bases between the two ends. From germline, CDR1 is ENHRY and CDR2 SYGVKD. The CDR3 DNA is TGTGCCATCCAGGGCACGCCTGGCGAGCAGTACTTC. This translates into CAIQGTPGEQYF.

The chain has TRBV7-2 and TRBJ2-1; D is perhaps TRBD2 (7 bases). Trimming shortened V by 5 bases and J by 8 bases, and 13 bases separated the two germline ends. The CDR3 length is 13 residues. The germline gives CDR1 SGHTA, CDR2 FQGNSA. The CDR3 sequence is CASSRGAGHEQFF. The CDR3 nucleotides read TGTGCCAGCAGCCGGGGGGCGGGGCATGAGCAGTTCTTC. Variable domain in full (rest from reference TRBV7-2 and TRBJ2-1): GAGVSQSPSNKVTEKGKDVELRCDPISGHTALYWYRQSLGQGLEFLIYFQGNSAPDKSGLPSDRFSAERTGGSVSTLTIQRTQQEDSAVYLCASSRGAGHEQFFGPGTRLTVL.

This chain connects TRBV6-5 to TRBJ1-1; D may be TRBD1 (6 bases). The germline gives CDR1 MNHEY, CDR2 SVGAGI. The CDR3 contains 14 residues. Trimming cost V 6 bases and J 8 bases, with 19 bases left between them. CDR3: CASRLLTTGAEAFF. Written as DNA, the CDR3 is TGTGCCAGCAGACTACTAACGACAGGCGCCGAAGCTTTCTTT.